These 32 T cell receptor beta chains were all obtained from the same sample, sequenced in a study of shared clonotypes between healthy human individuals. Sequencing used immunoSEQ multiplex PCR; TCRdb keeps in-frame clones, though not all of them. This table holds more than 2,000,000 clones, 80% to 95% found once. Sequenced sample: naive CD4+ T cells from PBMCs. The subset is: CD45RA+ positively selected. These receptor sequences come from a man aged 18 to 35 in good health. Some clones in this sample may be carry-over from other donors' samples.

The chain carries TRBV14 and TRBJ2-1, with D hard to call. CDR3 length: 13 residues. Trimming shortened V by 0 bases and J by 10 bases, and 10 bases separated the two germline ends. Germline assignment: CDR1 SGHDN and CDR2 FVKESK. The CDR3 protein is CASSQDSGAEQFF. CDR3 in DNA: TGTGCCAGCAGCCAAGATAGTGGAGCCGAGCAGTTCTTC.

This chain connects TRBV28 to TRBJ1-2; weak D call: TRBD1 (5 bases). This CDR3 is 13 amino acids long. In germline, CDR1 is MDHEN, CDR2 SYDVKM. Trimming removed 10 bases at V and 3 bases at J, with 15 bases between. The CDR3 DNA sequence: TGTGCCACCCTTATTGGGGGATACTATGGCTACACCTTC. Translating gives CATLIGGYYGYTF.

The CDR3, as DNA: TGTGCCACCCCAGGGGGAAGTCAGCCCCAGCATTTT. It specifies CATPGGSQPQHF. The J gene is TRBJ1-5, the V gene TRBV19; the match to TRBD1 covers 7 bases. V shed 10 bases, J shed 6 bases, and the junction held 6 bases outside the gene matches. This CDR3 is built from 12 residues. Germline CDR1 and CDR2: LNHDA and SQIVND (reference sequence).

The chain links TRBV11-1 to TRBJ2-3; TRBD1 is a possible D gene (6 bases). The germline V gene encodes CDR1 SGHAT and CDR2 FQDESV (reference sequence). V was clipped by 5 bases and J by 4 bases, with 16 bases between them. The CDR3 is 15 residues long. CDR3 residues: CASSVQGGGADTQYF. DNA for the CDR3: TGTGCCAGCAGCGTCCAGGGTGGGGGCGCAGATACGCAGTATTTT.

V usage is TRBV5-6 and J usage is TRBJ2-7; D gene unclear. This CDR3 region has 12 residues. V lost 3 bases to trimming and J lost 3 bases, with 7 bases between them. Germline V gene lookup returns CDR1 SGHDT and CDR2 YYEEEE. The CDR3, as DNA: TGTGCCAGCAGCTCCTCCCGCTACGAGCAGTACTTC. It translates to CASSSSRYEQYF.

The chain joins TRBV4-3 to TRBJ2-5, with 8 positions matching TRBD1. The CDR3 totals 15 residues. J gave up 5 bases and V 0 bases, and 5 bases lay outside the gene matches. Germline V gene data show CDR1 as LGHNA and CDR2 as YSLEER. CDR3 region: CASSQDRGRGETQYF. The CDR3 nucleotides are TGCGCCAGCAGCCAAGACAGGGGGCGAGGGGAGACCCAGTACTTC.

The rearrangement links TRBV6-1 to TRBJ2-7, with 9 bases aligning to TRBD1. CDR1 MNHNS and CDR2 SASEGT come from the germline V gene. J lost 1 base, V lost 4 bases, and 11 bases had no gene match. The CDR3 length is 17 residues. Here the CDR3 reads CASSGLGTGRGSYEQYF. For the CDR3, the DNA is TGTGCCAGCAGTGGTTTGGGGACAGGGAGAGGTTCCTACGAGCAGTACTTC.

The chain uses TRBV2 and TRBJ1-6; D unclear. Trimming pared 4 bases from V and 7 bases from J, leaving 2 bases between. Germline values: CDR1 SNHLY, CDR2 FYNNEI. The CDR3 length is 11 residues. The DNA for the CDR3 is TGTGCCAGCAGTGCGAATTCACCCCTCCACTTT. Amino acids: CASSANSPLHF.

J is TRBJ2-3 and V is TRBV5-6, with a tentative D call TRBD1 (6 bases). The CDR3 has 15 amino acids. Trimming removed 4 bases from V and 6 bases from J, with 18 bases in between. Per the germline V gene, CDR1 is SGHDT and CDR2 is YYEEEE. The CDR3 DNA reads TGTGCCAGCAGCCCCACGACAGGTGGTCGGGATACGCAGTATTTT. Encoded protein: CASSPTTGGRDTQYF.

Turning to this clone: Mismatch with germline at one junction end may stem from a read error. The chain links TRBV10-1 to TRBJ2-1; D is uncertain. Germline V lookup: CDR1 WNHNN, CDR2 SYGVQD (reference sequence). The CDR3 extends over 12 amino acids. DNA for the CDR3: TGCGCCAGCAGTCAGTCCTACAATGAGCAGTTCTTC. It is translated as CASSQSYNEQFF.

The chain recombines TRBV18 with TRBJ1-3; the match to TRBD1 covers 12 bases. The V and J ends lost 3 bases and 2 bases, in that order; junction bases with no gene match: 14. The CDR3 has 20 amino acids. The germline gives CDR1 KGHSH, CDR2 LQKENI. The CDR3 DNA sequence: TGTGCCAGCTCACCCGCCGGGGGACAGGGGGCGAATTATCCTGGAAACACCATATATTTT. Protein: CASSPAGGQGANYPGNTIYF.

The chain links TRBV6-5 to TRBJ2-3, with D hard to call. V lost 0 bases to trimming and J lost 4 bases, with 8 bases between them. The CDR3 is 14 amino acids. Germline V CDR1 and CDR2: MNHEY, SVGAGI. The CDR3 DNA reads as TGTGCCAGCAGTTACTCGATGCTCGCAGATACGCAGTATTTT. Amino acid sequence: CASSYSMLADTQYF.

In its sample, this clone was seen once. Within the sample, other DNA sequences also encode this same CDR3. The chain carries TRBV7-2 and TRBJ2-7; 10 bases map to TRBD2. This CDR3 has 15 amino acids. Looked up from germline, CDR1 is SGHTA and CDR2 is FQGNSA. V shed 1 base, J shed 4 bases, and the junction held 4 bases outside the gene matches. CDR3 in DNA: TGTGCCAGCAGCTTAGGGCTAGCGGGAGTTTACGAGCAGTACTTC. Translating gives CASSLGLAGVYEQYF.

The sample holds one count of this clone. CDR3 sequence reads: CASSLNPPGGFPDTQYF. CDR3 coding DNA: TGTGCCAGCAGCTTAAATCCCCCAGGGGGCTTCCCAGATACGCAGTATTTT. The rearrangement links TRBV7-3 to TRBJ2-3, with 8 bases that match TRBD1. The germline V gene has CDR1 SGHTA and CDR2 FQGTGA. The J segment lost 4 bases and the V segment lost 1 base, leaving 10 bases of the junction unmatched. The CDR3 loop spans 17 amino acids.

In regard to this clone: The junction departs from germline at one end; a sequencing error may be responsible. Within the sample, other DNA sequences also encode this same CDR3. V is TRBV15 and J is TRBJ1-5, with 7 bases matching TRBD1. The CDR3 contains 14 residues. Germline V gene lookup returns CDR1 LNHNV and CDR2 YYDKDF (reference sequence). The CDR3 region is CATSRDRDGQPQHF. The CDR3 nucleotides are TGTGCCACCAGCCGAGACAGGGATGGTCAGCCCCAGCATTTT.

A word on this clone: In the same sample, other DNA sequences code for this CDR3. The chain combines TRBV6-5 with TRBJ2-7; 10 bases are shared with TRBD1. This CDR3 contains 15 residues. From germline, CDR1 is MNHEY and CDR2 SVGAGI. V lost 0 bases, J lost 3 bases, and 2 bases stayed unmatched. CDR3 residues: CASSYSGTGDYEQYF. As DNA, the CDR3 is TGTGCCAGCAGTTACTCGGGGACAGGGGACTACGAGCAGTACTTC.

The rearrangement joins TRBV27 to TRBJ1-5, with a tentative D call TRBD1 (5 bases). Germline V gives CDR1 MNHEY, CDR2 SMNVEV (reference sequence). This CDR3 has 16 residues. V was shortened by 7 bases and J by 0 bases, with 16 bases between the two germline ends. CDR3 coding DNA: TGTGCCAGCAAAGGGACCGGGAGAAGTAGCAATCAGCCCCAGCATTTT. This encodes CASKGTGRSSNQPQHF.

V usage is TRBV5-1 and J usage is TRBJ2-3, with a tentative D call TRBD1 (6 bases). The length of the CDR3 is 14 residues. The germline V gene has CDR1 SGHRS and CDR2 YFSETQ. Deletions cut 5 bases from V and 0 bases from J, with 10 bases between. The chain's CDR3 is CASRDSLSTDTQYF. In nucleotides, the CDR3 is TGCGCCAGCAGGGACAGCCTCAGCACAGATACGCAGTATTTT.

J is TRBJ2-7 and V is TRBV27; TRBD2 matches 10 bases. This CDR3 contains 17 residues. Germline V gene lookup returns CDR1 MNHEY and CDR2 SMNVEV (reference sequence). Unmatched junction bases numbered 15, after V lost 7 bases and J lost 3 bases. CDR3 DNA: TGTGCCAGCACCTTAGCGGGAGGTCTCGGGCTGAGCTACGAGCAGTACTTC. It encodes CASTLAGGLGLSYEQYF.

The rearrangement links TRBV11-2 to TRBJ1-1; 7 bases align to TRBD1. The germline gives CDR1 SGHAT, CDR2 FQNNGV. J lost 4 bases, V lost 1 base, and 12 bases had no gene match. CDR3 length equals 17 residues. The CDR3 sequence is CASSLASVRGWSTEAFF. The CDR3, as DNA: TGTGCCAGCAGCTTAGCCTCGGTCAGGGGGTGGAGCACTGAAGCTTTCTTT.

The V call is TRBV18, the J call TRBJ2-1; 9 bases match TRBD2. J was trimmed by 5 bases and V by 4 bases; bases with no gene match: 9. The length of the CDR3 is 16 residues. Germline V gene sequence: CDR1 KGHSH, CDR2 LQKENI. The CDR3 region has the DNA TGTGCCAGCTCACAGATAGCGGGAGCGGCCAACAATGAGCAGTTCTTC. Amino acid sequence: CASSQIAGAANNEQFF.

The chain links TRBV29-1 to TRBJ2-1; 9 positions match TRBD1. Germline CDR1 is SQVTM and CDR2 is ANQGSEA. With V trimmed by 4 bases and J by 1 base, 5 bases remained unmatched. This CDR3 region has 15 residues. The DNA of the CDR3 is TGCAGCGTTGGGGGACAGGGCCCTTCCTACAATGAGCAGTTCTTC. Its translation: CSVGGQGPSYNEQFF.

This chain connects TRBV4-3 to TRBJ2-1; 7 nucleotides line up with TRBD2. The CDR3 is 15 amino acids. V was clipped by 4 bases and J by 4 bases; unmatched bases: 7. The germline V gene encodes CDR1 LGHNA and CDR2 YSLEER. The CDR3 protein is CASSLGGGRYNEQFF. CDR3 nucleotides: TGCGCCAGCAGCCTTGGGGGAGGGCGGTACAATGAGCAGTTCTTC.

This chain joins TRBV5-4 and TRBJ1-2, with D uncertain. V lost 1 base and J lost 1, with 11 bases in between. Germline V lookup: CDR1 SGHNT, CDR2 YYREEE (reference sequence). There are 15 residues in the CDR3. The CDR3 DNA is TGTGCCAGCAGCTTGAAATCTCATCTTAACTATGGCTACACCTTC. Its translation: CASSLKSHLNYGYTF.

This chain links TRBV6-6 with TRBJ1-1; TRBD1 agrees at 8 bases. The CDR3 has 16 amino acids. Germline CDR1 and CDR2: MNHNY and SVGAGI (reference sequence). Trimming at V came to 5 bases and at J to 2 bases, leaving 10 bases not matched to a gene. The CDR3 nucleotides are TGTGCCAGCAGTACCCGACCGACAGGGGCCAACACTGAAGCTTTCTTT. Translated: CASSTRPTGANTEAFF.

The chain recombines TRBV19 with TRBJ2-1; D is unresolved. The CDR3 is 14 amino acids. CDR1 is LNHDA and CDR2 is SQIVND in the germline V gene (reference sequence). With 5 bases removed from V and 15 bases from J, the gap between germline ends came to 23 bases. The CDR3, as DNA: TGTGCCAGTAGTTCCTACGAGCGACGGTACGATCCGTTCTTC. This translates into CASSSYERRYDPFF.

The chain employs TRBV9 and TRBJ1-3; maybe TRBD1 (5 bases). CDR1 SGDLS and CDR2 YYNGEE come from the germline V gene. Deletions cut 6 bases from V and 0 bases from J, with 13 bases between. The CDR3 loop spans 15 amino acids. This CDR3 reads CASTLGGSSGNTIYF. The DNA for the CDR3 is TGTGCCAGCACTTTGGGGGGATCCTCTGGAAACACCATATATTTT.

The chain links TRBV4-1 to TRBJ1-2, with a tentative D call TRBD1 (6 bases). The CDR3 has 15 residues. The germline V gene has CDR1 MGHRA and CDR2 YSYEKL. Trimming took off 2 bases at V and 2 bases at J, with 12 bases between the two ends. This CDR3 reads CASSQIRGPNYGYTF. In DNA form, the CDR3 reads TGCGCCAGCAGCCAAATCAGGGGACCAAACTATGGCTACACCTTC.

The V call is TRBV11-2, the J call TRBJ1-5, with TRBD1 as a possible D gene (6 bases). CDR1 and CDR2 from the germline V gene are SGHAT and FQNNGV. The V end lost 5 bases, the J end lost 5 bases, and 19 bases lay between the germline ends. The CDR3 runs to 16 residues. In nucleotides, the CDR3 is TGTGCCAGCAGCCCAGGGGTCGGGCGGTGGGATCAGCCCCAGCATTTT. This sequence encodes CASSPGVGRWDQPQHF. Full variable domain (missing parts from reference TRBV11-2 and TRBJ1-5): EAGVAQSPRYKIIEKRQSVAFWCNPISGHATLYWYQQILGQGPKLLIQFQNNGVVDDSQLPKDRFSAERLKGVDSTLKIQPAKLEDSAVYLCASSPGVGRWDQPQHFGDGTRLSIL.

This clone was observed once. The rearrangement uses TRBV28 and TRBJ2-3, with TRBD2 identical over 9 bases. The CDR3 totals 14 residues. V gave up 6 bases and J gave up 0 bases; unmatched junction bases: 1. In germline, CDR1 is MDHEN, CDR2 SYDVKM. CDR3 sequence reads: CASSSGRSTDTQYF. CDR3 coding DNA: TGTGCCAGCAGCAGCGGGAGGAGCACAGATACGCAGTATTTT.

This chain joins TRBV6-1 and TRBJ1-3; D gene uncertain. The CDR3 spans 13 residues. Germline V lookup: CDR1 MNHNS, CDR2 SASEGT. V was trimmed by 1 base and J by 5 bases, leaving 6 bases between them. The CDR3 is CASSEGPRNTIYF. The CDR3 DNA follows: TGTGCCAGCAGTGAAGGTCCACGAAACACCATATATTTT.

This clone showed up just a few times. The J gene is TRBJ1-1, the V gene TRBV30; D is ambiguous. The CDR3 totals 13 residues. The germline V gene has CDR1 GTSNPN and CDR2 SVGIG (reference sequence). Deletions cut 4 bases from V and 5 bases from J, with 14 bases between. The chain's CDR3 is CAWIVSAWTEAFF. For the CDR3, the DNA is TGTGCCTGGATAGTTTCCGCTTGGACTGAAGCTTTCTTT.